This T cell receptor beta chain was documented in a study of T-cell reconstitution after alpha-beta-depleted transplantation in children listed by TCRdb under 2016. About the investigation overall: Using TCR repertoire profiling, the study followed T-cell immune reconstitution in a quantitative way in children after TCRalphabeta/CD19-depleted allogeneic hematopoietic cell transplantation.

On the study overall, not on this receptor specifically: In some patients, the high TCRbeta diversity seen at day 60 was put down to recipient T cells and intrathymic progenitors that had survived conditioning. The apparently early alphabetaT-cell count recovery about two months after transplant was reportedly dependent on only several hundred rapidly expanded clones derived from non-depleted graft cells. Over the following months the frequencies of hyperexpanded clones went down, and after one year T-cell counts and TCRbeta diversity were mostly credited to newly produced T cells.

Libraries came from PCR. This sample was sequenced with an Illumina HiSeq 2500. TCR library preparation used molecular barcoding, with unique molecular identifiers applied to normalize quantification of the TCRbeta repertoire. Using fastp trimming at Q25 and MiXCR clonotype assembly, TCRdb reanalyzed the public sequencing data and kept in-frame beta chains. Every CDR3 protein is listed once, alongside the most common genes and DNA of its rows. Present in this sample are hundreds of thousands of distinct CDR3 sequences, 10% to 15% of which were seen just once. The ten largest account for 2.2% of the sample. The treatment or condition label, read with the paper, signifies: allogeneic hematopoietic cell transplantation with graft depleted of TCRalphabeta T cells and CD19 B cells. Transplant recipients were children who received TCRalphabeta/CD19-depleted allogeneic hematopoietic cell grafts. This clonotype was counted many times. Its antigen has not been determined. No clone much larger than this one lies a single base away; base qualities are absent.

V and J are truncated by 5 bases and 4 bases respectively, leaving an intervening sequence of 6 bases. The cysteine opens and the phenylalanine closes a CDR3 of 11 amino acids. The kept DNA is CDR3 alone, 33 bases in frame from the first base. Per the germline V gene, MGHDK is the CDR1 and SYGVNS is the CDR2. This specimen consisted of PBMCs, mostly from graft donor cells, obtained 360 days after TCRalphabeta/CD19-depleted stem cell transplant. This TCR was sampled from a male patient between 5 and 17 years old who had a stem cell transplant for acute myeloid leukemia, so the T cells may come from the graft donor. The V and J segments used are TRBV25-1 and TRBJ2-7; too little of a D gene remains to name it. The CDR3 region reads CASSPEYEQYF. The DNA reads as follows: TGTGCCAGCAGTCCGGAGTACGAGCAGTACTTC.